Sequencing of this TCR beta chain was carried out in a study of T cell responses to AZD1222 COVID-19 vaccine. Regarding the study as a whole: Repertoires were obtained solely post-peak T cell response. Mostly white British, mostly female donors; authors suggested clonal diversity may be underestimated. Reports indicate that nearly half of spike-specific TCRs are directed at unmutated variant regions. The study found Spike-specific TCR breadth and depth rose after two AZD1222 doses.

With regard to this clone: No antigen is known for it.

Clones were sequenced by immunoSEQ multiplex PCR, and TCRdb holds only the in-frame ones, with some missing. The sample holds 150,000 or so clones, about 93% seen once. With V trimmed by 6 bases and J by 4 bases, 3 bases remained unmatched. CDR1 is MNHEY, CDR2 SVGAGI, per germline. The CDR3 runs 13 residues. This chain connects TRBV6-5 to TRBJ2-5, with 9 positions matching TRBD1. The sequencing used peripheral blood, collected on day 0 of AZD1222 vaccination. The receptor was derived from an adult in good health. The DNA for the CDR3 is TGTGCCAGCAGCGGACAGGGGAGAGAGACCCAGTACTTC. This gives the protein CASSGQGRETQYF.